These 21 T cell receptor beta chains came from one sample sequenced in a study of shared clonotypes between healthy human individuals. Produced via immunoSEQ multiplex PCR; TCRdb's table is partial and in-frame only. The top ten clones hold 45% to 55% of a sample with approximately 92,000 clones, around 68% of them seen once. The sample consisted of memory CD8+ T cells sorted from blood. Noted subset: CD45RO+ cells pooled with CCR7-negative TemRA cells. These receptors were obtained from a man aged 25-45 years in good health.

Worth noting for this clone: A read error may be the cause here, since a much bigger clone is one base away. This sample also contains other DNA sequences that code for the same CDR3. J is TRBJ2-7 and V is TRBV11-3; perhaps TRBD1 as D (7 bases). CDR3 length: 15 amino acids. Trimming removed 1 base from V and 0 bases from J, with 10 bases in between. Germline lookup yields CDR1 SGHNT and CDR2 YENEEA. CDR3 amino acids: CASSLGGDSSYEQYF. Here the CDR3 DNA reads TGTGCCAGCAGCTTAGGCGGGGACAGCTCCTACGAGCAGTACTTC. Complete variable domain (other parts from reference TRBV11-3 and TRBJ2-7): EAGVVQSPRYKIIEKKQPVAFWCNPISGHNTLYWYLQNLGQGPELLIRYENEEAVDDSQLPKDRFSAERLKGVDSTLKIQPAELGDSAVYLCASSLGGDSSYEQYFGPGTRLTVT.

V is TRBV2 and J is TRBJ2-7, with D perhaps TRBD1 (6 bases). Germline lookup yields CDR1 SNHLY and CDR2 FYNNEI. Deletions cut 7 bases from V and 1 base from J, with 14 bases between. CDR3 size: 14 residues. CDR3 residues: CASTRGTGSYEQYF. The CDR3 DNA reads as TGTGCCAGCACCCGTGGAACAGGGTCCTACGAGCAGTACTTC. Combining the CDR3 with reference TRBV2 and TRBJ2-7 gives the whole variable domain EPEVTQTPSHQVTQMGQEVILRCVPISNHLYFYWYRQILGQKVEFLVSFYNNEISEKSEIFDDQFSVERPDGSNFTLKIRSTKLEDSAMYFCASTRGTGSYEQYFGPGTRLTVT.

This clone was seen more than once but under ten times. The chain is built from TRBV7-9 and TRBJ2-1; D may match TRBD1 or TRBD2 (5 bases each). V was pared by 8 bases and J by 6 bases, with 11 bases between. The CDR3 has 12 amino acids. Germline V CDR1 and CDR2: SEHNR, FQNEAQ (reference sequence). The CDR3 sequence is CASDSGLNEQFF. The CDR3 DNA reads as TGTGCCAGCGACTCGGGGCTCAATGAGCAGTTCTTC.

J is TRBJ2-5 and V is TRBV5-4, with no clear D. V shed 1 base and J shed 2 bases, with 6 bases lying between them. The CDR3 has 13 amino acids. Per germline, CDR1 SGHNT and CDR2 YYREEE (reference sequence). CDR3: CASSLMGQETQYF. The CDR3 DNA reads as TGTGCCAGCAGCTTGATGGGACAAGAGACCCAGTACTTC.

The chain is built from TRBV5-4 and TRBJ2-7, with D unresolved. The germline gives CDR1 SGHNT, CDR2 YYREEE (reference sequence). The V end lost 3 bases, the J end lost 3 bases, and 13 bases lay between the germline ends. CDR3 length: 14 amino acids. The CDR3 sequence: CASSSISAIYEQYF. The CDR3 DNA sequence: TGTGCCAGCAGCTCAATCAGTGCAATCTACGAGCAGTACTTC.

This chain joins TRBV27 and TRBJ1-5; D not resolved. The V gene's germline CDR1 is MNHEY and CDR2 SMNVEV (reference sequence). CDR3 length: 14 residues. With 5 bases removed from V and 3 bases from J, the gap between germline ends came to 11 bases. This CDR3 is CASSPRLINQPQHF. In DNA form, the CDR3 reads TGTGCCAGCAGTCCACGACTGATCAATCAGCCCCAGCATTTT.

This rearrangement joins TRBV25-1 to TRBJ2-1; D remains unclear. Trimming cost V 2 bases and J 10 bases, with 9 bases left between them. The CDR3 covers 12 residues. Germline CDR1 reads MGHDK; CDR2 reads SYGVNS. In nucleotides, the CDR3 is TGTGCCAGCAGTGAAGAAAAAGTAGAGCAGTTCTTC. The encoded protein is CASSEEKVEQFF.

This chain connects TRBV13 to TRBJ2-1; 7 bases align to TRBD2. Germline values: CDR1 PRHDT, CDR2 FYEKMQ (reference sequence). This CDR3 is 15 amino acids long. J gave up 10 bases and V 5 bases, and 14 bases lay outside the gene matches. CDR3 nucleotide sequence: TGTGCCAGCAGCCTAGAGTCGCGGGAGTTCGAGGAGCAGTTCTTC. It codes for CASSLESREFEEQFF.

This chain links TRBV7-8 with TRBJ2-7; weak D call: TRBD1 (6 bases). Germline V gene data show CDR1 as SGHVS and CDR2 as FQNEAQ. The V and J ends lost 7 bases and 6 bases respectively, with 16 bases between them. The CDR3 is 13 amino acids. Here the CDR3 reads CASIPLAGAEQYF. For the CDR3, the DNA is TGTGCCAGCATCCCGTTGGCAGGGGCCGAGCAGTACTTC.

J is TRBJ2-2 and V is TRBV11-2, with unresolved D. Germline V gene sequence: CDR1 SGHAT, CDR2 FQNNGV. Trimming took 3 bases from V and 5 from J, leaving 13 bases between them. The CDR3 sequence is 15 residues long. CDR3 sequence reads: CASSLELAPTGELFF. The DNA for the CDR3 is TGTGCCAGCAGCTTGGAACTGGCGCCAACCGGGGAGCTGTTTTTT.

V and J are TRBV18 and TRBJ1-1; tentative D call: TRBD1 (6 bases). V dropped 6 bases and J dropped 8 bases, with 16 bases sitting between them. The CDR3 is 13 amino acids. The germline V gene encodes CDR1 KGHSH and CDR2 LQKENI. CDR3 loop: CASSLDRPQEAFF. The CDR3 region has the DNA TGTGCCAGCTCCCTTGACAGGCCCCAGGAAGCTTTCTTT.

This clone has more than one count but fewer than ten. The same CDR3 can be traced to other DNA sequences in this sample. The chain has TRBV28 and TRBJ2-7; no clear D gene. This CDR3 has 11 amino acids. V was pared by 6 bases and J by 0 bases, with 3 bases between. Germline V gene lookup returns CDR1 MDHEN and CDR2 SYDVKM. The CDR3 spells CASSTSYEQYF. CDR3 in DNA: TGTGCCAGCAGCACCTCCTACGAGCAGTACTTC.

The chain uses TRBV28 and TRBJ2-2; a possible D gene is TRBD1 (6 bases). Per the germline V gene, CDR1 is MDHEN and CDR2 is SYDVKM. The CDR3 has 15 amino acids. V was trimmed by 6 bases and J by 2 bases, leaving 13 bases between them. The CDR3 DNA is TGTGCCAGCAGACCAGGGGACCGAAACACCGGGGAGCTGTTTTTT. Protein: CASRPGDRNTGELFF.

This clone was seen once. The CDR3 spells CASSVTDRAQHGYTF. In nucleotides, the CDR3 is TGTGCCAGCAGCGTAACTGACAGGGCACAGCATGGCTACACCTTC. The chain carries TRBV9 and TRBJ1-2; TRBD1 matches at 7 bases. The CDR3 spans 15 residues. Looked up from germline, CDR1 is SGDLS and CDR2 is YYNGEE. With V trimmed by 1 base and J by 6 bases, 9 bases remained unmatched.

This sequence joins TRBV6-4 and TRBJ2-2; D might be TRBD1 (5 bases). CDR1 is MRHNA and CDR2 is SNTAGT in the germline V gene. V was clipped by 2 bases and J by 1 base, with 5 bases between them. CDR3 length: 14 residues. As DNA, the CDR3 is TGTGCCAGCAGTGACGGACAGAACACCGGGGAGCTGTTTTTT. Protein sequence: CASSDGQNTGELFF.

This clone was seen a single time. The gene calls are TRBV5-5 and TRBJ1-5, with 7 bases lining up with TRBD1. V trimming: 4 bases; J trimming: 0 bases; junction bases outside the gene matches: 19. The CDR3 has 20 amino acids. Germline CDR1 reads SGHKS; CDR2 reads YYEKEE (reference sequence). The chain's CDR3 is CASSLNPFGQAKYSNQPQHF. The CDR3, as DNA: TGTGCCAGCAGCCTTAACCCGTTCGGACAGGCCAAATATAGCAATCAGCCCCAGCATTTT.

Written as DNA, the CDR3 is TGTGCCAGCAGTTACGGGCAGCTGAACACTGAAGCTTTCTTT. It codes for CASSYGQLNTEAFF. This chain links TRBV6-6 with TRBJ1-1; D remains unclear. This CDR3 spans 14 amino acids. V was clipped by 2 bases and J by 0 bases, with 7 bases between them. CDR1 and CDR2 from the germline V gene are MNHNY and SVGAGI (reference sequence).

V usage is TRBV7-9 and J usage is TRBJ2-7; 8 bases line up with TRBD1. The V and J ends lost 2 bases and 3 bases, in that order; junction bases with no gene match: 6. Germline CDR1 reads SEHNR; CDR2 reads FQNEAQ (reference sequence). There are 15 residues in the CDR3. In DNA, the CDR3 is TGTGCCAGCAGCTTACGAACGACAGGGGTCTACGAGCAGTACTTC. Encoded protein: CASSLRTTGVYEQYF.

The rearrangement links TRBV14 to TRBJ2-7; D is perhaps TRBD1 (6 bases). V lost 3 bases and J lost 2, with 11 bases in between. The CDR3 length is 14 residues. The germline CDR1 and CDR2 sequences are SGHDN and FVKESK. For the CDR3, the DNA is TGTGCCAGCAGCCACCGGGACACCGCCTACGAGCAGTACTTC. This translates into CASSHRDTAYEQYF.

CDR3 DNA sequence: TGTGCCAGCAGCTTGGAGGGAGGATTCACAGATACGCAGTATTTT. Its protein is CASSLEGGFTDTQYF. The V gene is TRBV5-4, the J gene TRBJ2-3; D might be TRBD2 (6 bases). V was clipped by 0 bases and J by 2 bases, with 10 bases between them. The CDR3 loop spans 15 amino acids. The V gene's germline CDR1 is SGHNT and CDR2 YYREEE (reference sequence).

CDR3 amino acids: CASSLPMETQYF. CDR3 nucleotide sequence: TGTGCCAGCAGTCTCCCGATGGAGACCCAGTACTTC. The chain couples TRBV28 to TRBJ2-5; D not certain. The CDR3 sequence is 12 residues long. Trimming left V 5 bases short and J 5 bases short, with 9 bases between. Germline CDR1 reads MDHEN; CDR2 reads SYDVKM.